This TCR beta chain emerged from a study of naive and memory T cell subsets. The CDR3 is 15 residues long. Trimming stripped 0 bases from V and 6 bases from J, with 14 bases between. Looked up from germline, CDR1 is SGHTA and CDR2 is FQGTGA. An oligonucleotide containing a UMI was ligated to the 3' end of TCR cDNA. RNA was extracted from 2 to 2.5 ml of whole blood of healthy adults. Unsorted total RNA, roughly 1 to 1,100 ng, was DNase treated before reverse transcription. Ligated cDNA underwent four rounds of PCR with nested alpha and beta constant region primers and SP2. Blood and skin TCR RNA was reverse transcribed with alpha and beta constant primers. MiXCR was run by TCRdb on the 5' RACE reads, yielding one entry per CDR3 protein. The sample holds about 62,000 distinct CDR3 sequences, approximately 8% seen once.

The J gene is TRBJ1-1, the V gene TRBV7-3; D remains ambiguous. The receptor comes from a female donor in good health. For the CDR3, the DNA is TGTGCCAGCAGCTTAACCCGCGACCCGAGCGCTGAAGCTTTCTTT. Translated: CASSLTRDPSAEAFF.